Each of the 15 T cell receptor beta chains below was sequenced from the same sample in a study of T cells expressing NK-cell markers. TCRdb reprocessed the 5' RACE reads and reports one entry per CDR3 protein, with no DNA. The sample's table shows about 550,000 distinct CDR3 sequences. The source material was blood T cells: a sorted CD56 or NKG2C T cell subset, CD4+ or CD8+ T cells, or bulk PBMC T cells (not recorded which). The source is a man between 18 and 29 years old in good health.

This chain's CDR3 is CASSPATRFENIQYF. V is TRBV11-2 and J is TRBJ2-4; TCRdb proposes TRBD2, but this gene call is untestable without DNA. Germline V gives CDR1 SGHAT, CDR2 FQNNGV. The CDR3 runs 15 residues. Based on the CDR3 plus reference TRBV11-2 and TRBJ2-4, the full variable domain is EAGVAQSPRYKIIEKRQSVAFWCNPISGHATLYWYQQILGQGPKLLIQFQNNGVVDDSQLPKDRFSAERLKGVDSTLKIQPAKLEDSAVYLCASSPATRFENIQYFGAGTRLSVL.

V is TRBV7-6 and J is TRBJ2-1; TCRdb designates TRBD2, a call that cannot be tested without DNA. The CDR3 sequence is 17 residues long. Germline CDR1 and CDR2: SGHVS and FNYEAQ. The CDR3: CASSLGTSGRWDNEQFF.

The V gene is TRBV12-3 or TRBV12-4, the J gene TRBJ1-2. The CDR3 is 13 residues long. This chain's CDR3 is CASSLEGPRSYTF.

The chain joins TRBV5-1 to TRBJ1-4; TCRdb names TRBD1, which stays unverified in the absence of DNA. Germline V lookup: CDR1 SGHRS, CDR2 YFSETQ. The length of the CDR3 is 16 residues. This chain's CDR3 is CASSLAGQISNEKLFF.

The rearrangement links TRBV9 to TRBJ2-5. Germline V gene lookup returns CDR1 SGDLS and CDR2 YYNGEE. CDR3 length: 13 amino acids. CDR3 residues: CASSVGPIETQYF.

The gene calls are TRBV12-3 or TRBV12-4 and TRBJ2-1. The CDR3 loop spans 11 amino acids. CDR3 protein: CASSNTNEQFF.

This chain uses TRBV15 with TRBJ2-3; TCRdb reports TRBD2, a call that lacks DNA to check it against. Germline CDR1 and CDR2: LNHNV and YYDKDF (reference sequence). This CDR3 region has 16 residues. CDR3: CATNKDPTRTADTQYF.

V and J are TRBV20-1 and TRBJ1-6; lacking DNA, the TRBD1 call made by TCRdb goes unchecked. The CDR3 sequence is 14 residues long. Germline values: CDR1 DFQATT, CDR2 SNEGSKA (reference sequence). CDR3: CSARSWGDNSPLHF.

The rearrangement joins TRBV5-1 to TRBJ2-3; the D call of TRBD1 rests on TCRdb alone, since no DNA is present to check it. The CDR3 spans 16 residues. Germline V lookup: CDR1 SGHRS, CDR2 YFSETQ. The CDR3 region is CASSLSWTGGTDTQYF.

CDR3 region: CASSQGTSGGVYEQYF. This chain links TRBV4-3 with TRBJ2-7; TCRdb gives TRBD2 as the D gene, but with no DNA this cannot be confirmed. Germline-derived CDR1 and CDR2 are LGHNA and YSLEER. This CDR3 contains 16 residues.

This chain joins TRBV13 and TRBJ2-1. The length of the CDR3 is 16 residues. Germline assignment: CDR1 PRHDT and CDR2 FYEKMQ (reference sequence). This chain's CDR3 is CASSQKYGRAYNEQFF.

V usage is TRBV7-9 and J usage is TRBJ1-2; the TCRdb D gene call, TRBD1, has no DNA to confirm it. Germline loops: CDR1 SEHNR, CDR2 FQNEAQ (reference sequence). This CDR3 region has 15 residues. The CDR3 spells CASSPSQGTDYGYTF.

The chain employs TRBV12-3 or TRBV12-4 and TRBJ2-1; the TRBD1 assignment by TCRdb is unverifiable without DNA. This CDR3 comprises 13 residues. CDR3 residues: CASSVLRGHWQFF.

The V and J genes are TRBV12-3 or TRBV12-4 and TRBJ2-5; TCRdb calls TRBD1, which cannot be checked without DNA. The CDR3 consists of 15 residues. The CDR3 reads CASSFRTGLGETQYF.

The chain links TRBV27 to TRBJ2-5; TCRdb picks TRBD1, but there is no DNA to check that call. Looked up from germline, CDR1 is MNHEY and CDR2 is SMNVEV (reference sequence). The length of the CDR3 is 17 residues. This chain's CDR3 is CASSLSGSPGGQETQYF.